The 27 T cell receptor beta chains below all came from one sample that was sequenced in a study of CD8 T cells in ankylosing spondylitis. Broader study findings: Roughly eight highly homologous variants made up a TCR beta motif that seemed to typify ankylosing spondylitis blood.

TCRdb re-analysed the 5' RACE reads in MiXCR, keeping a single row per CDR3 protein. Of approximately 540,000 distinct CDR3 sequences in the sample, roughly 13% were seen once. Their cognate antigens are unknown. The sequenced material came from blood, either unsorted or a sorted T cell fraction (not recorded which). These receptors came from a male donor with ankylosing spondylitis.

The J gene is TRBJ1-1, the V gene TRBV6-2 or TRBV6-3; D unresolved. With 6 bases removed from V and 1 base from J, the gap between germline ends came to 18 bases. CDR3 length equals 16 residues. Per germline, CDR1 MNHEY and CDR2 SVGEGT. For the CDR3, the DNA is TGTGCCAGCAGCCAGACCGGGTGGTCTCGGAACACTGAAGCTTTCTTT. Translated, it gives CASSQTGWSRNTEAFF.

This clonotype was observed many times. The rearrangement links TRBV5-4 to TRBJ2-1, with D perhaps matching TRBD2 (7 bases). Germline lookup yields CDR1 SGHNT and CDR2 YYREEE (reference sequence). The CDR3 runs 19 residues. V lost 1 base and J lost 0, with 20 bases in between. The chain's CDR3 is CASSLRTGMRGSSYNEQFF. In DNA, the CDR3 is TGTGCCAGCAGCTTGAGAACAGGGATGCGCGGGAGCTCCTACAATGAGCAGTTCTTC.

The table lists this clonotype with many counts. The chain links TRBV29-1 to TRBJ2-5; 10 nucleotides line up with TRBD2. CDR3 length: 14 amino acids. Losses at the gene ends were 1 base for V and 7 bases for J; bases not matched to a gene: 6. CDR1 and CDR2 (germline): SQVTM, ANQGSEA. The CDR3 coding sequence is TGCAGCGTTGAAGTGGCTAGCGGGAGCGGGACCCAGTACTTC. The encoded protein is CSVEVASGSGTQYF.

This clonotype appeared a few times. The V gene is TRBV20-1, the J gene TRBJ2-3; D perhaps matches TRBD2 (5 bases). V was pared by 5 bases and J by 5 bases, with 17 bases between. The CDR3 is 14 residues long. Germline CDR1 and CDR2: DFQATT and SNEGSKA (reference sequence). CDR3 sequence: CSAPPGEKGDTQYF. The CDR3, as DNA: TGCAGTGCTCCCCCCGGGGAGAAGGGAGATACGCAGTATTTT.

The genes are TRBV5-6 and TRBJ2-7; D is undetermined. V was cut by 4 bases and J by 3 bases, with 17 bases left in between. CDR3 size: 15 residues. Germline V gene data show CDR1 as SGHDT and CDR2 as YYEEEE. In nucleotides, the CDR3 is TGTGCCAGCAGCCCGTTAGGGTTACGATACTACGAGCAGTACGTC. This sequence encodes CASSPLGLRYYEQYV.

This clonotype came up many times. The chain combines TRBV4-1 with TRBJ2-1, with 12 bases fitting TRBD2. The CDR3 is 15 amino acids. CDR1 is MGHRA and CDR2 is YSYEKL in the germline V gene. With 4 bases clipped from V and 6 bases from J, the junction kept 4 bases outside the gene matches. CDR3 sequence: CASSLPSGRANEQFF. CDR3 nucleotide sequence: TGCGCCAGCAGCCTCCCTAGCGGGAGGGCCAATGAGCAGTTCTTC.

This clonotype has just a few counts. The junction differs from germline at one of its ends, possibly a read error. The chain recombines TRBV7-2 with TRBJ1-2; 10 bases map to TRBD1. CDR3 size: 16 residues. The V gene's germline CDR1 is SGHTA and CDR2 FQGNSA. The CDR3 sequence is CASSSHGGQGTYGYIF. The DNA of the CDR3 is TGTGCCAGCAGCTCGCACGGGGGACAGGGGACCTATGGCTACATCTTC.

The gene calls are TRBV7-6 and TRBJ2-1; 8 positions match TRBD2. The CDR3 is 15 residues long. J lost 7 bases, V lost 3 bases, and 8 bases had no gene match. Germline loops: CDR1 SGHVS, CDR2 FNYEAQ. CDR3 DNA: TGTGCCAGCAGCTTTTCCAGCGGGAGTATAAATGAGCAGTTCTTC. As protein: CASSFSSGSINEQFF.

The rearrangement uses TRBV5-1 and TRBJ1-6; 9 nucleotides line up with TRBD1. The trim removed 4 bases at V and 13 bases at J, leaving 9 bases unmatched. There are 14 residues in the CDR3. Germline lookup yields CDR1 SGHRS and CDR2 YFSETQ. As DNA, the CDR3 is TGCGCCAGCAGCCCCGGGACAGGGTATTTTCCCCTCCACTTT. Amino acid sequence: CASSPGTGYFPLHF.

This clonotype came up a few times. The chain couples TRBV24-1 to TRBJ1-2; 7 positions match TRBD1. The CDR3 consists of 14 residues. Germline V gene lookup returns CDR1 KGHDR and CDR2 SFDVKD. Germline trimming cut 5 bases from V and 2 bases from J; bases unmatched to any gene: 4. CDR3 residues: CATSVTGQNYGYTF. CDR3 DNA sequence: TGTGCCACCAGTGTGACGGGACAGAACTATGGCTACACCTTC.

V and J are TRBV20-1 and TRBJ1-1, with D uncertain. This CDR3 has 10 amino acids. Germline V gene lookup returns CDR1 DFQATT and CDR2 SNEGSKA (reference sequence). V dropped 4 bases and J dropped 8 bases, with 8 bases sitting between them. The CDR3 DNA sequence: TGCAGTGCTATTACTCGCGAAGCTTTCTTT. Translation gives CSAITREAFF.

V gene TRBV5-4 combines with J gene TRBJ1-4, with D uncertain. The V and J ends lost 0 bases and 8 bases respectively, with 11 bases between them. Germline values: CDR1 SGHNT, CDR2 YYREEE (reference sequence). This CDR3 region has 14 residues. In nucleotides, the CDR3 is TGTGCCAGCAGCTTGGGCAGGTTGGGGGAAAAACTGTTTTTT. Translating gives CASSLGRLGEKLFF.

The chain carries TRBV10-3 and TRBJ2-7; 7 nucleotides line up with TRBD2. The CDR3 has 12 residues. The ends lost 11 bases at V and 5 bases at J; junction bases unmatched: 9. The germline V gene encodes CDR1 ENHRY and CDR2 SYGVKD. This CDR3 is CALGSGKDEQYF. The CDR3 DNA sequence: TGTGCCCTTGGAAGCGGGAAGGACGAGCAGTACTTC.

The chain combines TRBV11-2 with TRBJ2-2, with 9 positions matching TRBD2. Losses at the gene ends were 1 base for V and 1 base for J; bases not matched to a gene: 7. This CDR3 has 18 amino acids. Germline CDR1 reads SGHAT; CDR2 reads FQNNGV. The CDR3 DNA is TGTGCCAGCAGCTTAGGACAACTAGCGGGCCGGAACACCGGGGAGCTGTTTTTT. It encodes CASSLGQLAGRNTGELFF.

In its sample, this clonotype was seen a few times. This rearrangement joins TRBV7-2 to TRBJ2-2, with a weak D call TRBD1 (5 bases). The germline V gene encodes CDR1 SGHTA and CDR2 FQGNSA. The V end lost 1 base, the J end lost 5 bases, and 17 bases lay between the germline ends. The CDR3 totals 17 residues. The DNA for the CDR3 is TGTGCCAGCAGCTTAGTTGTCGGCAGGGCAGTAACCGGGGAGCTGTTTTTT. Protein: CASSLVVGRAVTGELFF.

The J gene is TRBJ2-2, the V gene TRBV6-2 or TRBV6-3, with 10 positions matching TRBD2. With 5 bases clipped from V and 1 base from J, the junction kept 4 bases outside the gene matches. In germline, CDR1 is MNHEY, CDR2 SVGEGT. The CDR3 length is 16 residues. The CDR3 coding sequence is TGTGCCAGCAGTCCACTAGCGGGGATGAACACCGGGGAGCTGTTTTTT. Amino acids: CASSPLAGMNTGELFF.

The rearrangement joins TRBV5-1 to TRBJ2-5; 9 bases line up with TRBD2. V gave up 4 bases and J gave up 5 bases; unmatched junction bases: 12. This CDR3 region has 16 residues. Germline CDR1 reads SGHRS; CDR2 reads YFSETQ. CDR3 residues: CASSPQGSSGKETQYF. DNA of the CDR3: TGCGCCAGCAGCCCCCAGGGTTCTAGCGGGAAGGAGACCCAGTACTTC.

The rearrangement links TRBV5-1 to TRBJ2-4; 8 bases are shared with TRBD1. V trimming: 0 bases; J trimming: 3 bases; junction bases outside the gene matches: 5. The CDR3 extends over 16 amino acids. Germline V gene data show CDR1 as SGHRS and CDR2 as YFSETQ. CDR3 protein: CASSLARTGFKNIQYF. The CDR3 DNA reads TGCGCCAGCAGCTTGGCCAGGACAGGGTTCAAAAACATTCAGTACTTC.

In this sample, this clonotype turned up many times. This chain connects TRBV5-1 to TRBJ1-2; no firm D call. The CDR3 is 15 amino acids. V shed 4 bases and J shed 4 bases, with 17 bases lying between them. Germline V CDR1 and CDR2: SGHRS, YFSETQ. CDR3 sequence (DNA): TGCGCCAGCAGCAACGGACGGGAGGAGGGCTATGGCTACACCTTC. Residues: CASSNGREEGYGYTF. Together with reference TRBV5-1 and TRBJ1-2, the CDR3 gives the full variable domain: KAGVTQTPRYLIKTRGQQVTLSCSPISGHRSVSWYQQTPGQGLQFLFEYFSETQRNKGNFPGRFSGRQFSNSRSEMNVSTLELGDSALYLCASSNGREEGYGYTFGSGTRLTVV.

The V gene is TRBV5-1, the J gene TRBJ2-1; TRBD1 matches at 10 bases. This CDR3 is 16 amino acids long. V lost 4 bases and J lost 7; bases outside the gene matches: 11. Germline V gene data show CDR1 as SGHRS and CDR2 as YFSETQ. The CDR3 loop reads CASSVPGQGLGNEQFF. The CDR3 DNA follows: TGCGCCAGCAGCGTACCGGGACAGGGGCTTGGAAATGAGCAGTTCTTC.

The chain couples TRBV7-9 to TRBJ2-1; 13 bases map to TRBD2. This CDR3 contains 16 residues. V dropped 3 bases and J dropped 4; count of bases not matched to a gene: 3. CDR1 SEHNR and CDR2 FQNEAQ come from the germline V gene (reference sequence). CDR3 protein: CASSLGLAGFYNEQFF. The CDR3 bases are TGTGCCAGCAGCTTGGGACTAGCGGGGTTTTACAATGAGCAGTTCTTC.

The chain joins TRBV2 to TRBJ2-3; TRBD2 matches at 11 bases. CDR3 length equals 15 residues. The V gene's germline CDR1 is SNHLY and CDR2 FYNNEI. The V gene end was trimmed by 4 bases and the J gene end by 5 bases; junction bases not matched to a gene: 5. The CDR3: CASSVISGRGDTQYF. CDR3 nucleotide sequence: TGTGCCAGCAGTGTGATTAGCGGGAGGGGAGATACGCAGTATTTT.

This clonotype was seen at least ten times. This chain connects TRBV9 to TRBJ1-1, with TRBD1 matching 7 bases. The CDR3 sequence is 15 residues long. Trimming cost V 3 bases and J 3 bases; bases outside gene matches: 8. CDR1 and CDR2 (germline): SGDLS, YYNGEE. In nucleotides, the CDR3 is TGTGCCAGCAGCGCCAGACAGGGTGCGGACACTGAAGCTTTCTTT. Translating gives CASSARQGADTEAFF.

This clonotype was seen repeatedly, ten times or more. The chain carries TRBV15 and TRBJ1-4; D may be TRBD1 (5 bases). The V end was cut by 0 bases, the J end by 8 bases, with 10 bases between. The CDR3 consists of 14 residues. Germline CDR1 LNHNV, CDR2 YYDKDF (reference sequence). In DNA form, the CDR3 reads TGTGCCACCAGCAGAGATATGGGGGGAGAAAAACTGTTTTTT. Protein sequence: CATSRDMGGEKLFF.

This chain links TRBV6-2 or TRBV6-3 with TRBJ1-5; TRBD1 agrees at 9 bases. Germline CDR1 MNHEY, CDR2 SVGEGT. With V trimmed by 6 bases and J by 6 bases, 9 bases remained unmatched. The CDR3 length is 15 residues. As DNA, the CDR3 is TGTGCCAGCAGGCAAACAGGGGGCGAAGGTCAGCCCCAGCATTTT. Its translation is CASRQTGGEGQPQHF.

This chain uses TRBV6-2 or TRBV6-3 with TRBJ2-1; D gene ambiguous. V lost 7 bases and J 3 bases, leaving 4 bases between the germline ends. CDR1 is MNHEY and CDR2 is SVGEGT in the germline V gene. The CDR3 runs 11 residues. The CDR3 DNA sequence: TGTGCCAGCATATTCTACAATGAGCAGTTCTTC. It encodes CASIFYNEQFF.

This clonotype came up a few times. V gene TRBV30 combines with J gene TRBJ2-2, with TRBD2 identical over 8 bases. Germline V gene lookup returns CDR1 GTSNPN and CDR2 SVGIG (reference sequence). The CDR3 loop spans 14 amino acids. V lost 2 bases, J lost 4 bases, and 3 bases stayed unmatched. The CDR3 region is CAWSLTSGTGELFF. DNA of the CDR3: TGTGCCTGGAGTTTAACTAGCGGCACCGGGGAGCTGTTTTTT.